The 28 T cell receptor beta chains listed next were all sequenced from one sample in a study of blood T cell repertoires in COVID-19. Produced via immunoSEQ multiplex PCR; TCRdb's table is partial and in-frame only. The repertoire holds roughly 42,000 clones, with more than 80% as singletons. Sequencing input: peripheral blood. These TCRs come from a man between 25 and 39 years old with active or convalescent COVID-19.

The chain combines TRBV3-1 (or the pseudogene TRBV3-2) with TRBJ2-6; D is uncertain. Germline lookup yields CDR1 LGHDT and CDR2 YNNKEL (reference sequence). The CDR3 has 17 amino acids. V lost 1 base to trimming and J lost 0 bases, with 10 bases between them. The CDR3 coding sequence is TGTGCCAGCAGCCAAGTAACGTCTAGCTCTGGGGCCAACGTCCTGACTTTC. Amino acid sequence: CASSQVTSSSGANVLTF.

This chain links TRBV5-1 with TRBJ1-3, with unresolved D. This CDR3 spans 18 amino acids. Per the germline V gene, CDR1 is SGHRS and CDR2 is YFSETQ. With 1 base removed from V and 0 bases from J, the gap between germline ends came to 17 bases. DNA of the CDR3: TGCGCCAGCAGCTTGTTGGCCCAGGCAGGTTTCTCTGGAAACACCATATATTTT. Encoded protein: CASSLLAQAGFSGNTIYF.

This chain joins TRBV7-9 and TRBJ2-5; 7 positions match TRBD1. The CDR3 is 15 residues long. The V and J ends lost 6 bases and 2 bases, in that order; junction bases with no gene match: 9. Germline CDR1 is SEHNR and CDR2 is FQNEAQ (reference sequence). In DNA, the CDR3 is TGTGCCAGCAGTACGACAGGGAAATTACAAGAGACCCAGTACTTC. Translation: CASSTTGKLQETQYF. Full variable domain (outside the CDR3, taken from reference TRBV7-9 and TRBJ2-5): DTGVSQNPRHKITKRGQNVTFRCDPISEHNRLYWYRQTLGQGPEFLTYFQNEAQLEKSRLLSDRFSAERPKGSFSTLEIQRTEQGDSAMYLCASSTTGKLQETQYFGPGTRLLVL.

CDR3 sequence reads: CAISPTGSDEQFF. In DNA, the CDR3 is TGTGCCATCAGTCCCACAGGTTCGGATGAGCAGTTCTTC. This chain links TRBV10-3 with TRBJ2-1, with D tentatively TRBD1 (5 bases). Trimming took off 5 bases at V and 8 bases at J, with 13 bases between the two ends. The germline CDR1 and CDR2 sequences are ENHRY and SYGVKD. The CDR3 covers 13 residues.

The rearrangement joins TRBV2 to TRBJ1-4; D remains unclear. Between the trimmed V and J ends, which lost 8 bases and 4 bases, there was a span of 11 bases. The CDR3 covers 13 residues. Germline assignment: CDR1 SNHLY and CDR2 FYNNEI. The CDR3: CASERERNEKLFF. CDR3 DNA: TGTGCCAGCGAGAGAGAGCGTAATGAAAAACTGTTTTTT.

V gene TRBV3-1 (or the pseudogene TRBV3-2) combines with J gene TRBJ1-5; 7 bases map to TRBD1. Germline CDR1 LGHDT, CDR2 YNNKEL (reference sequence). CDR3 length equals 13 residues. V lost 5 bases and J lost 4; bases outside the gene matches: 2. CDR3 DNA sequence: TGTGCCAGCAGCTGGGGACAGAATCAGCCCCAGCATTTT. Protein product: CASSWGQNQPQHF.

The V call is TRBV9, the J call TRBJ2-7, with TRBD2 as a possible D gene (5 bases). Deletions cut 1 base from V and 4 bases from J, with 15 bases between. This CDR3 comprises 15 residues. Germline values: CDR1 SGDLS, CDR2 YYNGEE. The CDR3: CASSVMEDSGYEQYF. The CDR3 DNA is TGTGCCAGCAGCGTAATGGAGGACTCCGGATACGAGCAGTACTTC.

This sequence joins TRBV14 and TRBJ1-2, with 9 bases lining up with TRBD1. The CDR3 runs to 20 residues. Germline CDR1 reads SGHDN; CDR2 reads FVKESK. J lost 3 bases, V lost 5 bases, and 22 bases had no gene match. The CDR3 bases are TGTGCCAGCAGCTCTGACAGGGGGTATGGGGCCCTCCGAAGTGACTATGGCTACACCTTC. Translating gives CASSSDRGYGALRSDYGYTF.

The J gene is TRBJ1-3, the V gene TRBV7-2; D is possibly TRBD1 (6 bases). Per germline, CDR1 SGHTA and CDR2 FQGNSA. Trimming left V 3 bases short and J 3 bases short, with 9 bases between. This CDR3 contains 14 residues. This CDR3 reads CASSFTGNGNTIYF. CDR3 in DNA: TGTGCCAGCAGCTTCACAGGGAATGGAAACACCATATATTTT.

The chain couples TRBV9 to TRBJ2-3; 9 bases are a match to TRBD2. Germline lookup yields CDR1 SGDLS and CDR2 YYNGEE. The CDR3 sequence is 17 residues long. V dropped 4 bases and J dropped 2; count of bases not matched to a gene: 11. The CDR3 sequence is CASSSGLATELTDTQYF. The CDR3 nucleotides are TGTGCCAGCAGCTCCGGACTAGCGACCGAACTCACAGATACGCAGTATTTT.

The chain employs TRBV6-5 and TRBJ2-3; TRBD1 aligns across 8 bases. The germline CDR1 and CDR2 sequences are MNHEY and SVGAGI. CDR3 length equals 16 residues. V was clipped by 6 bases and J by 0 bases; unmatched bases: 8. For the CDR3, the DNA is TGTGCCAGCAGCTACGGGGACAGGAGTAGCACAGATACGCAGTATTTT. It encodes CASSYGDRSSTDTQYF.

This chain joins TRBV19 and TRBJ1-1; TRBD1 matches at 7 bases. Per the germline V gene, CDR1 is LNHDA and CDR2 is SQIVND (reference sequence). The CDR3 has 17 amino acids. With 3 bases clipped from V and 0 bases from J, the junction kept 10 bases outside the gene matches. CDR3 residues: CASSIVTGRVLNTEAFF. CDR3 nucleotides: TGTGCCAGTAGTATCGTGACAGGGCGAGTCCTGAACACTGAAGCTTTCTTT.

The chain joins TRBV6-5 to TRBJ1-5, with 7 bases identical to TRBD1. Germline CDR1 MNHEY, CDR2 SVGAGI. Trimming at V came to 5 bases and at J to 4 bases, leaving 8 bases not matched to a gene. This CDR3 is 15 amino acids long. Here the CDR3 reads CASSRGTEGNQPQHF. CDR3 sequence (DNA): TGTGCCAGCAGTCGAGGGACAGAGGGGAATCAGCCCCAGCATTTT.

The V and J genes are TRBV4-2 and TRBJ1-6; no firm D call. The germline gives CDR1 LGHNA, CDR2 YNFKEQ. The CDR3 spans 12 residues. Trimming stripped 11 bases from V and 10 bases from J, with 15 bases between. The CDR3 region is CASAVGWSPLHF. In DNA form, the CDR3 reads TGTGCCTCGGCGGTGGGTTGGTCACCCCTCCACTTT.

This rearrangement joins TRBV19 to TRBJ2-4; 14 bases fit TRBD2. This CDR3 spans 24 amino acids. CDR1 is LNHDA, CDR2 SQIVND, per germline (reference sequence). V was clipped by 6 bases and J by 2 bases; unmatched bases: 27. The CDR3 spells CASSTKGDLAGTSGRRITKNIQYF. The CDR3 coding sequence is TGTGCCAGTAGCACGAAGGGGGATCTCGCCGGGACTAGCGGGAGAAGGATAACCAAAAACATTCAGTACTTC.

The chain couples TRBV5-1 to TRBJ2-3; 10 bases align to TRBD1. This CDR3 comprises 18 residues. CDR1 and CDR2 from the germline V gene are SGHRS and YFSETQ. V lost 1 base to trimming and J lost 3 bases; unmatched junction nucleotides: 11. In DNA, the CDR3 is TGCGCCAGCAGCTTGTCCTCTAGGACAGGGGGTTTTACAGATACGCAGTATTTT. This codes for CASSLSSRTGGFTDTQYF.

This clone has just a few counts. This chain links TRBV14 with TRBJ1-1; a weak D match, TRBD1 (6 bases). V gave up 4 bases and J gave up 7 bases, with 22 bases separating them. This CDR3 comprises 16 residues. CDR1 SGHDN and CDR2 FVKESK come from the germline V gene. The CDR3 sequence is CASSPLKGSRGGEAFF. CDR3 DNA sequence: TGTGCCAGCAGCCCCCTAAAGGGATCAAGAGGGGGTGAAGCTTTCTTT. The whole variable domain, remainder taken from reference TRBV14 and TRBJ1-1, is EAGVTQFPSHSVIEKGQTVTLRCDPISGHDNLYWYRRVMGKEIKFLLHFVKESKQDESGMPNNRFLAERTGGTYSTLKVQPAELEDSGVYFCASSPLKGSRGGEAFFGQGTRLTVV.

This clone has a handful of counts. The chain uses TRBV2 and TRBJ1-6; 9 positions match TRBD1. With 9 bases clipped from V and 0 bases from J, the junction kept 0 bases outside the gene matches. The CDR3 is 14 amino acids. From germline, CDR1 is SNHLY and CDR2 FYNNEI. Written as DNA, the CDR3 is TGTGCCAGGACAGGGGGCTCCTATAATTCACCCCTCCACTTT. Translating gives CARTGGSYNSPLHF.

The CDR3 region has the DNA TGTGCCAGCAGTTACAGACAGGACGAGCAGTACGTC. This codes for CASSYRQDEQYV. The chain uses TRBV28 and TRBJ2-7, with D possibly being TRBD1 (6 bases). The CDR3 is 12 amino acids. The germline CDR1 and CDR2 sequences are MDHEN and SYDVKM. V lost 4 bases and J lost 5, with 9 bases in between.

The chain is built from TRBV10-2 and TRBJ2-3; the match to TRBD2 covers 8 bases. CDR1 and CDR2 from the germline V gene are WSHSY and SAAADI. The CDR3 is 15 residues long. The V and J ends lost 3 bases and 6 bases, in that order; junction bases with no gene match: 8. DNA for the CDR3: TGCGCCAGCAGTGATAGCCTAGCGGGTTTTGATACGCAGTATTTT. It encodes CASSDSLAGFDTQYF.

The chain joins TRBV27 to TRBJ1-4; 8 nucleotides align to TRBD1. The CDR3 consists of 15 residues. CDR1 and CDR2 from the germline V gene are MNHEY and SMNVEV (reference sequence). Trimming took 3 bases from V and 3 from J; bases not matched to a gene: 3. The CDR3 nucleotides read TGTGCCAGCAGTTTCCAGGGGGCTGCTAATGAAAAACTGTTTTTT. Residues: CASSFQGAANEKLFF.

The chain has TRBV4-1 and TRBJ2-3; 11 bases match TRBD1. V dropped 4 bases and J dropped 5; count of bases not matched to a gene: 8. The length of the CDR3 is 16 residues. Germline lookup yields CDR1 MGHRA and CDR2 YSYEKL. The CDR3 DNA reads TGCGCCAGCAGCCCCATGGACAGGGGGCGTGAAGATACGCAGTATTTT. Its translation: CASSPMDRGREDTQYF.

The chain joins TRBV7-9 to TRBJ2-5; D gene ambiguous. The CDR3 loop spans 14 amino acids. V was pared by 2 bases and J by 2 bases, with 9 bases between. Per germline, CDR1 SEHNR and CDR2 FQNEAQ (reference sequence). CDR3 region: CASSLFEIQETQYF. CDR3 sequence (DNA): TGTGCCAGCAGCTTATTCGAGATTCAAGAGACCCAGTACTTC.

CDR3 nucleotides: TGTGCCAGCAGTGAACGTCAGGGGGCAGGTTCACCCCTCCACTTT. It yields the protein CASSERQGAGSPLHF. The rearrangement joins TRBV2 to TRBJ1-6; 8 bases are a match to TRBD1. Germline V gene lookup returns CDR1 SNHLY and CDR2 FYNNEI. The CDR3 is 15 amino acids. Germline trimming cut 2 bases from V and 9 bases from J; bases unmatched to any gene: 6.

The chain has TRBV7-8 and TRBJ1-1; 8 bases agree with TRBD1. Germline assignment: CDR1 SGHVS and CDR2 FQNEAQ. The CDR3 length is 16 residues. Trimming cost V 0 bases and J 4 bases; bases outside gene matches: 7. In DNA form, the CDR3 reads TGTGCCAGCAGCTTAGCTGGGGCAGGGGGCGGCACTGAAGCTTTCTTT. Translated: CASSLAGAGGGTEAFF.

V gene TRBV2 combines with J gene TRBJ1-1; D remains ambiguous. V dropped 7 bases and J dropped 1 base, with 16 bases sitting between them. Germline V gene lookup returns CDR1 SNHLY and CDR2 FYNNEI. CDR3 size: 15 residues. CDR3 in amino acids: CASKRERVENTEAFF. The CDR3 nucleotides read TGTGCCAGCAAACGGGAGAGGGTTGAGAACACTGAAGCTTTCTTT. Complete variable domain (other parts from reference TRBV2 and TRBJ1-1): EPEVTQTPSHQVTQMGQEVILRCVPISNHLYFYWYRQILGQKVEFLVSFYNNEISEKSEIFDDQFSVERPDGSNFTLKIRSTKLEDSAMYFCASKRERVENTEAFFGQGTRLTVV.

The chain employs TRBV29-1 and TRBJ2-1; D remains ambiguous. Trimming took 7 bases from V and 1 from J, leaving 14 bases between them. Germline V gene sequence: CDR1 SQVTM, CDR2 ANQGSEA. The CDR3 sequence is 14 residues long. The CDR3 DNA reads as TGCAGCGCATCCCATGGGCTATCCTACAATGAGCAGTTCTTC. Protein: CSASHGLSYNEQFF.

The chain employs TRBV7-9 and TRBJ2-1; D remains ambiguous. V was clipped by 1 base and J by 4 bases, with 14 bases between them. This CDR3 region has 16 residues. Germline-derived CDR1 and CDR2 are SEHNR and FQNEAQ (reference sequence). The CDR3 DNA follows: TGTGCCAGCAGCTTAGATCCAGTCCTCGTTTACAATGAGCAGTTCTTC. Translating it yields CASSLDPVLVYNEQFF.